This T cell receptor beta chain originates from a study of blood T cell repertoires in COVID-19. The wider study: Sites in the United States, Italy and Spain provided acute and convalescent COVID-19 samples. PBMCs, B-cell-depleted T cells, or T cells were the source of the cDNA or gDNA that made up the material.

In this sample, this clone turned up a few times. How the authors handled the data: Reference gene primer amplification gave nucleated cell count estimates. Assay used: immunoSEQ multiplex PCR; TCRdb lists only in-frame clones, some missing. V and J calls and clone size are those listed in that table; D and trimming were worked out from the DNA. The sample carries 40,000 to 45,000 clones, 87% recorded once. Germline CDR1 is MNHNS and CDR2 is SASEGT. CDR3 length equals 18 residues. V was pared by 4 bases and J by 0 bases, with 12 bases of the junction left unmatched. Sequenced: peripheral blood. The gene calls are TRBV6-1 and TRBJ1-3; 7 bases are a match to TRBD1. The receptor's source is a man in his 60s with acute or convalescent COVID-19. This CDR3 reads CASSVFGQALGSGNTIYF. The CDR3, as DNA: TGTGCCAGCAGTGTCTTTGGACAGGCGCTCGGCTCTGGAAACACCATATATTTT.